The 18 T cell receptor beta chains below come from one sample, sequenced in a study of cytomegalovirus exposure and HLA in healthy donors. Use of 60 Vbeta and 13 Jbeta primers characterized the PCR. Profiled with immunoSEQ multiplex PCR; TCRdb holds only in-frame clones, not every one. This sample has roughly 230,000 clones, with around 80% found just once. The sequenced sample was PBMCs. The receptors come from a boy younger than 18 in good health and CMV-seronegative.

The gene calls are TRBV29-1 and TRBJ2-6, with D maybe TRBD2 (6 bases). The germline CDR1 and CDR2 sequences are SQVTM and ANQGSEA. V shed 7 bases and J shed 2 bases, with 15 bases lying between them. This CDR3 contains 15 residues. CDR3 in DNA: TGCAGCGCCGGGGACTTCGGCGCTGGGGCCAACGTCCTGACTTTC. This encodes CSAGDFGAGANVLTF.

The chain employs TRBV27 and TRBJ2-7; D remains ambiguous. Germline V gene data show CDR1 as MNHEY and CDR2 as SMNVEV (reference sequence). This CDR3 has 18 amino acids. V gave up 7 bases and J gave up 1 base, with 26 bases separating them. CDR3 nucleotides: TGTGCCAGCATTAGCACCCCTGGGTCACCTGCGATATCCTACGAGCAGTACTTC. It specifies CASISTPGSPAISYEQYF.

This chain joins TRBV19 and TRBJ1-2; 8 bases are a match to TRBD1. CDR3 length equals 13 residues. Germline values: CDR1 LNHDA, CDR2 SQIVND (reference sequence). V gave up 7 bases and J gave up 7 bases; unmatched junction bases: 8. The DNA for the CDR3 is TGTGCCAGTACCCCGACAGGGGTTGGTGGCTACACCTTC. The encoded protein is CASTPTGVGGYTF.

This chain links TRBV7-8 with TRBJ2-3, with D hard to call. V was clipped by 0 bases and J by 1 base, with 8 bases between them. The CDR3 sequence is 15 residues long. Germline V gives CDR1 SGHVS, CDR2 FQNEAQ. CDR3 sequence (DNA): TGTGCCAGCAGCTTAGCTTCACTGGGCACAGATACGCAGTATTTT. It is translated as CASSLASLGTDTQYF. Based on the CDR3 plus reference TRBV7-8 and TRBJ2-3, the full variable domain is GAGVSQSPRYKVAKRGQDVALRCDPISGHVSLFWYQQALGQGPEFLTYFQNEAQLDKSGLPSDRFFAERPEGSVSTLKIQRTQQEDSAVYLCASSLASLGTDTQYFGPGTRLTVL.

This clone was detected only once. The chain joins TRBV5-1 to TRBJ2-5, with 8 bases aligning to TRBD2. The CDR3 totals 17 residues. J gave up 4 bases and V 0 bases, and 11 bases lay outside the gene matches. The germline CDR1 and CDR2 sequences are SGHRS and YFSETQ. The chain's CDR3 is CASSLAGGLARGETQYF. The CDR3 nucleotides are TGCGCCAGCAGCTTGGCCGGAGGACTAGCTCGTGGAGAGACCCAGTACTTC.

V is TRBV10-3 and J is TRBJ1-1; TRBD1 matches at 9 bases. Germline V gene data show CDR1 as ENHRY and CDR2 as SYGVKD. Trimming cost V 6 bases and J 0 bases; bases outside gene matches: 8. CDR3 size: 16 residues. CDR3 bases: TGTGCCATCAGCAGCCGGGACAGGGTCATGAACACTGAAGCTTTCTTT. This translates into CAISSRDRVMNTEAFF.

This chain links TRBV4-2 with TRBJ1-2; D remains unclear. Trimming removed 0 bases at V and 4 bases at J, with 15 bases between. The germline CDR1 and CDR2 sequences are LGHNA and YNFKEQ. The CDR3 sequence is 16 residues long. Written as DNA, the CDR3 is TGTGCCAGCAGCCAAGATACCTCAGGAGGATTCTATGGCTACACCTTC. It codes for CASSQDTSGGFYGYTF.

The J gene is TRBJ1-2, the V gene TRBV29-1; 9 positions agree with TRBD1. The CDR3 runs 12 residues. Germline V gene lookup returns CDR1 SQVTM and CDR2 ANQGSEA. The junction had 0 bases not matched to a gene; V was cut back by 6 bases and J by 1 base. Here the CDR3 DNA reads TGCAGCGTGGACAGGGGTAACTATGGCTACACCTTC. It is translated as CSVDRGNYGYTF.

This rearrangement joins TRBV14 to TRBJ2-7; 16 bases are shared with TRBD2. CDR3 length equals 19 residues. Per the germline V gene, CDR1 is SGHDN and CDR2 is FVKESK. V trimming: 4 bases; J trimming: 6 bases; junction bases outside the gene matches: 15. CDR3: CASSRGPGLAGGPSREQYF. CDR3 DNA sequence: TGTGCCAGCAGCCGAGGACCGGGACTAGCGGGGGGGCCCTCGCGCGAGCAGTACTTC.

The V and J genes are TRBV7-6 and TRBJ2-7, with 7 bases identical to TRBD1. CDR1 SGHVS and CDR2 FNYEAQ come from the germline V gene. The CDR3 extends over 15 amino acids. Trimming took 5 bases from V and 0 from J; bases not matched to a gene: 7. CDR3 amino acids: CASSIGQVPSYEQYF. The CDR3 DNA sequence: TGTGCCAGCAGCATCGGACAGGTTCCCTCCTACGAGCAGTACTTC. Variable domain in full (rest from reference TRBV7-6 and TRBJ2-7): GAGVSQSPRYKVTKRGQDVALRCDPISGHVSLYWYRQALGQGPEFLTYFNYEAQQDKSGLPNDRFSAERPEGSISTLTIQRTEQRDSAMYRCASSIGQVPSYEQYFGPGTRLTVT.

The CDR3 coding sequence is TGTGCCAGCAGAGTTCAAAGCGGGATCAGAGAGACCCAGTACTTC. It codes for CASRVQSGIRETQYF. This sequence joins TRBV2 and TRBJ2-5, with TRBD2 matching over 7 bases. V gave up 6 bases and J gave up 4 bases; unmatched junction bases: 11. The CDR3 runs 15 residues. CDR1 and CDR2 from the germline V gene are SNHLY and FYNNEI.

This chain links TRBV25-1 with TRBJ2-5; 7 bases line up with TRBD2. Trimming at V came to 7 bases and at J to 2 bases, leaving 10 bases not matched to a gene. The CDR3 length is 15 residues. Per the germline V gene, CDR1 is MGHDK and CDR2 is SYGVNS. Here the CDR3 reads CASMGGIWGQETQYF. CDR3 in DNA: TGTGCCAGCATGGGGGGGATTTGGGGACAAGAGACCCAGTACTTC.

This chain connects TRBV29-1 to TRBJ1-2; no reliable D call. The CDR3 runs 13 residues. Trimming pared 4 bases from V and 5 bases from J, leaving 14 bases between. In germline, CDR1 is SQVTM, CDR2 ANQGSEA. The CDR3 DNA sequence: TGCAGCGTTGGAAGGCGGCAGTCATATGGCTACACCTTC. Residues: CSVGRRQSYGYTF. Full variable domain (outside the CDR3, taken from reference TRBV29-1 and TRBJ1-2): SAVISQKPSRDICQRGTSLTIQCQVDSQVTMMFWYRQQPGQSLTLIATANQGSEATYESGFVIDKFPISRPNLTFSTLTVSNMSPEDSSIYLCSVGRRQSYGYTFGSGTRLTVV.

The chain joins TRBV5-1 to TRBJ1-1, with 11 bases that match TRBD1. Germline V CDR1 and CDR2: SGHRS, YFSETQ. V shed 3 bases, J shed 5 bases, and the junction held 3 bases outside the gene matches. The CDR3 is 14 residues long. DNA for the CDR3: TGCGCCAGCAGCTGGGGACAGGGGGTGACTGAAGCTTTCTTT. This encodes CASSWGQGVTEAFF.

V and J are TRBV9 and TRBJ1-5, with D uncertain. Trimming left V 6 bases short and J 3 bases short, with 13 bases between. The CDR3 sequence is 14 residues long. Looked up from germline, CDR1 is SGDLS and CDR2 is YYNGEE. The DNA of the CDR3 is TGTGCCAGCAACGCAGCGGCGTCCAATCAGCCCCAGCATTTT. It yields the protein CASNAAASNQPQHF.

This chain links TRBV19 with TRBJ1-1, with TRBD1 as a possible D gene (6 bases). V was trimmed by 4 bases and J by 4 bases, leaving 13 bases between them. Germline CDR1 and CDR2: LNHDA and SQIVND (reference sequence). The CDR3 contains 14 residues. The CDR3 is CASSNRVKVTEAFF. CDR3 nucleotide sequence: TGTGCCAGTAGTAACAGGGTAAAAGTCACTGAAGCTTTCTTT.

The V and J genes are TRBV30 and TRBJ1-2; D might be TRBD1 (5 bases). The CDR3 has 14 residues. From germline, CDR1 is GTSNPN and CDR2 SVGIG (reference sequence). Trimming took 5 bases from V and 2 from J, leaving 15 bases between them. The CDR3 coding sequence is TGTGCCTGGTCCCACCCGGGACTGAACTATGGCTACACCTTC. Encoded protein: CAWSHPGLNYGYTF.

The rearrangement links TRBV11-3 to TRBJ1-1; D uncertain. CDR1 and CDR2 (germline): SGHNT, YENEEA. The V gene lost 3 bases and the J gene lost 0 bases, with 5 bases spanning the gap. The CDR3 covers 13 residues. The CDR3 region has the DNA TGTGCCAGCAGCTTGAGGTTGAACACTGAAGCTTTCTTT. It translates to CASSLRLNTEAFF.